This T cell receptor (beta chain) stems from a study of blood T cell repertoires in COVID-19. The germline CDR1 and CDR2 sequences are MNHEY and SMNVEV (reference sequence). The CDR3 loop spans 14 amino acids. The V end lost 4 bases, the J end lost 4 bases, and 13 bases lay between the germline ends. The method was immunoSEQ multiplex PCR; TCRdb's version includes in-frame clones alone and lacks a portion of them. The repertoire holds 100,000 to 150,000 clones, with 70% to 75% as singletons. The TCR was taken from a man aged 55 to 70 with acute or convalescent COVID-19. The V and J genes are TRBV27 and TRBJ1-2, with no clear D. Sequenced material: peripheral blood. The CDR3 is CASSSSSGIYGYTF. In nucleotides, the CDR3 is TGTGCCAGCAGTTCAAGCAGCGGGATCTATGGCTACACCTTC.